This entry lists 25 T cell receptor beta chains sequenced from one sample in a study of T cell changes during pregnancy in multiple sclerosis. Profiling relied on immunoSEQ multiplex PCR, and the TCRdb table lists in-frame clones only, not all of them. Of some 44,000 clones in the sample, 90% were seen once. This specimen consisted of CD4+ T cells from peripheral blood mononuclear cells, obtained before pregnancy. All receptors derive from a female donor with multiple sclerosis, enrolled in a pregnancy study.

This sequence joins TRBV18 and TRBJ2-7; the D gene is possibly TRBD2 (7 bases). V lost 11 bases to trimming and J lost 1 base, with 18 bases between them. Germline loops: CDR1 KGHSH, CDR2 LQKENI. CDR3 size: 14 residues. Here the CDR3 DNA reads TGTGCCGCCGGAGGGGGAGGGCCATCCTACGAGCAGTACTTC. This translates into CAAGGGGPSYEQYF.

The rearrangement links TRBV13 to TRBJ2-7; D uncertain. Trimming stripped 6 bases from V and 2 bases from J, with 11 bases between. Germline V gene lookup returns CDR1 PRHDT and CDR2 FYEKMQ (reference sequence). CDR3 length equals 13 residues. CDR3 residues: CASSLLLTYEQYF. CDR3 sequence (DNA): TGTGCCAGCAGTCTATTGCTGACCTACGAGCAGTACTTC.

This chain uses TRBV10-3 with TRBJ2-3; 10 bases match TRBD2. CDR1 and CDR2 from the germline V gene are ENHRY and SYGVKD. The CDR3 consists of 14 residues. The V gene end was trimmed by 7 bases and the J gene end by 7 bases; junction bases not matched to a gene: 8. The CDR3 coding sequence is TGTGCCATCAAGGATAGCGGGGGGCCCTATACGCAGTATTTT. As protein: CAIKDSGGPYTQYF.

Of note for this clone: Mismatch with germline at one junction end may stem from a read error. The V gene is TRBV4-2, the J gene TRBJ2-3; 9 bases align to TRBD2. This CDR3 is 17 amino acids long. The germline CDR1 and CDR2 sequences are LGHNA and YNFKEQ. The CDR3 nucleotides are TGTGCCAGCAGTCAAGATAGGGGACTAGCAGGCTCAGATACGCAGTATTTT. It translates to CASSQDRGLAGSDTQYF.

V gene TRBV5-4 combines with J gene TRBJ2-5; 8 nucleotides agree with TRBD1. From germline, CDR1 is SGHNT and CDR2 YYREEE (reference sequence). CDR3 length equals 14 residues. V was clipped by 2 bases and J by 5 bases; unmatched bases: 5. Here the CDR3 reads CASSFPDRAETQYF. CDR3 nucleotide sequence: TGTGCCAGCAGCTTTCCGGACAGGGCGGAGACCCAGTACTTC.

V usage is TRBV5-4 and J usage is TRBJ2-2; D might be TRBD1 (5 bases). The CDR3 length is 16 residues. The germline V and J ends were trimmed by 3 bases and 2 bases, with 14 bases remaining between them. The V gene's germline CDR1 is SGHNT and CDR2 YYREEE (reference sequence). The CDR3 reads CASSSSGHLNTGELFF. The CDR3 DNA reads TGTGCCAGCAGCTCGTCCGGACATTTAAACACCGGGGAGCTGTTTTTT. The full variable domain, completed using reference TRBV5-4 and TRBJ2-2, is ETGVTQSPTHLIKTRGQQVTLRCSSQSGHNTVSWYQQALGQGPQFIFQYYREEENGRGNFPPRFSGLQFPNYSSELNVNALELDDSALYLCASSSSGHLNTGELFFGEGSRLTVL.

The chain employs TRBV7-9 and TRBJ1-4; D gene ambiguous. This CDR3 is 14 amino acids long. V lost 1 base to trimming and J lost 4 bases, with 7 bases between them. Germline values: CDR1 SEHNR, CDR2 FQNEAQ (reference sequence). The CDR3 DNA follows: TGTGCCAGCAGCTTAGGGAGGCTTAATGAAAAACTGTTTTTT. As protein: CASSLGRLNEKLFF.

This rearrangement joins TRBV6-5 to TRBJ2-7, with D possibly matching TRBD2 (5 bases). Trimming took off 6 bases at V and 9 bases at J, with 21 bases between the two ends. Germline V gene lookup returns CDR1 MNHEY and CDR2 SVGAGI. This CDR3 comprises 14 residues. The CDR3 here is CASRTMEDFALQYF. The CDR3 nucleotides read TGTGCCAGCAGGACGATGGAGGATTTCGCGTTGCAGTACTTC.

The table lists this clone with a count of one. This chain joins TRBV6-6 and TRBJ1-2; 7 bases fit TRBD1. V was pared by 0 bases and J by 5 bases, with 9 bases of the junction left unmatched. Per germline, CDR1 MNHNY and CDR2 SVGAGI (reference sequence). The CDR3 spans 16 residues. The CDR3 nucleotides read TGTGCCAGCAGTTACTCGCGCCAGGGGGTTCGGTATGGCTACACCTTC. Translating gives CASSYSRQGVRYGYTF.

In this sample, this clone turned up a few times. CDR3 amino acids: CAVGRAYYGYTF. CDR3 sequence (DNA): TGTGCCGTCGGCAGGGCTTACTATGGCTACACCTTC. The rearrangement uses TRBV7-9 and TRBJ1-2; tentatively, D is TRBD1 (5 bases). The CDR3 sequence is 12 residues long. The V end was cut by 11 bases, the J end by 3 bases, with 13 bases between. Germline CDR1 reads SEHNR; CDR2 reads FQNEAQ (reference sequence).

The chain uses TRBV4-2 and TRBJ1-2, with TRBD1 matching over 11 bases. The ends lost 3 bases at V and 1 base at J; junction bases unmatched: 7. Germline V gene data show CDR1 as LGHNA and CDR2 as YNFKEQ. The CDR3 runs to 17 residues. The CDR3: CASSHPRTGGLNYGYTF. DNA for the CDR3: TGTGCCAGCAGCCATCCTAGGACAGGGGGCCTTAACTATGGCTACACCTTC.

The chain combines TRBV7-8 with TRBJ2-7; 9 bases align to TRBD2. The germline gives CDR1 SGHVS, CDR2 FQNEAQ. Trimming at V came to 0 bases and at J to 0 bases, leaving 6 bases not matched to a gene. The CDR3 sequence is 17 residues long. The CDR3 region is CASSLAGTSRHSYEQYF. The CDR3 DNA sequence: TGTGCCAGCAGCTTAGCGGGGACTAGCCGCCACTCCTACGAGCAGTACTTC.

The chain couples TRBV7-2 to TRBJ2-5, with 10 bases that match TRBD2. Germline loops: CDR1 SGHTA, CDR2 FQGNSA. The CDR3 totals 16 residues. Trimming took 1 base from V and 3 from J; bases not matched to a gene: 5. CDR3 residues: CASSLVGLAAEETQYF. In DNA form, the CDR3 reads TGTGCCAGCAGCTTAGTAGGACTAGCGGCGGAAGAGACCCAGTACTTC.

The CDR3: CASTRREGGAEAFF. The CDR3 DNA reads as TGTGCCAGCACCAGAAGGGAGGGGGGGGCTGAAGCTTTCTTT. The V call is TRBV2, the J call TRBJ1-1, with D maybe TRBD1 (6 bases). The length of the CDR3 is 14 residues. Trimming took 7 bases from V and 6 from J, leaving 18 bases between them. Germline assignment: CDR1 SNHLY and CDR2 FYNNEI.

The V call is TRBV4-1, the J call TRBJ1-4; D call uncertain. The V end lost 4 bases, the J end lost 1 base, and 25 bases lay between the germline ends. The CDR3 runs 20 residues. From germline, CDR1 is MGHRA and CDR2 YSYEKL. CDR3 loop: CASSLVTPGSGTLTNEKLFF. CDR3 nucleotides: TGCGCCAGCAGCCTCGTGACACCGGGTAGCGGTACTCTAACTAATGAAAAACTGTTTTTT.

V gene TRBV28 combines with J gene TRBJ1-1; 7 bases are shared with TRBD1. The germline V gene has CDR1 MDHEN and CDR2 SYDVKM. The CDR3 is made up of 15 amino acids. J was trimmed by 0 bases and V by 6 bases; bases with no gene match: 7. CDR3 residues: CASRRTGTMNTEAFF. In DNA, the CDR3 is TGTGCCAGCAGGAGGACAGGCACAATGAACACTGAAGCTTTCTTT.

The table lists this clone with a count of one. V is TRBV6-6 and J is TRBJ1-4; weak D call: TRBD1 (5 bases). Trimming left V 0 bases short and J 7 bases short, with 9 bases between. Per germline, CDR1 MNHNY and CDR2 SVGAGI (reference sequence). The CDR3 extends over 14 amino acids. The CDR3 sequence: CASSYSRQLEKLFF. DNA for the CDR3: TGTGCCAGCAGTTACTCGCGACAGCTTGAAAAACTGTTTTTT.

V gene TRBV5-1 combines with J gene TRBJ2-2; 10 nucleotides align to TRBD1. This CDR3 has 15 amino acids. CDR1 is SGHRS, CDR2 YFSETQ, per germline. Trimming removed 5 bases from V and 0 bases from J; junction bases left unmatched: 1. The CDR3 reads CASRGQGTNTGELFF. In DNA, the CDR3 is TGCGCCAGCAGGGGACAGGGGACGAACACCGGGGAGCTGTTTTTT.

V usage is TRBV19 and J usage is TRBJ1-2; D is perhaps TRBD1 (5 bases). This CDR3 has 14 residues. The V gene's germline CDR1 is LNHDA and CDR2 SQIVND (reference sequence). Deletions cut 8 bases from V and 3 bases from J, with 16 bases between. The CDR3 DNA follows: TGTGCCAGTCACCCCGACAGTCCGTACTATGGCTACACCTTC. Translating it yields CASHPDSPYYGYTF.

The rearrangement uses TRBV6-5 and TRBJ1-2, with D hard to call. Germline CDR1 reads MNHEY; CDR2 reads SVGAGI. V lost 8 bases and J lost 8, with 18 bases in between. The CDR3 loop spans 13 amino acids. The CDR3 DNA follows: TGTGCCAGCTGCCCCCCGGGGTTAGGAGGCTACACCTTC. Translating it yields CASCPPGLGGYTF.

As DNA, the CDR3 is TGTGCCAGCAGTTTACAGGGTCTGGGTGGAAACACCATATATTTT. Translated, it gives CASSLQGLGGNTIYF. V and J are TRBV28 and TRBJ1-3, with a weak D call TRBD1 (5 bases). The V end lost 2 bases, the J end lost 3 bases, and 11 bases lay between the germline ends. CDR1 and CDR2 (germline): MDHEN, SYDVKM. There are 15 residues in the CDR3.

As DNA, the CDR3 is TGCAGCGTTGAAGATCGCAGGGCTCGGGAGCAGTACTTC. Translated, it gives CSVEDRRAREQYF. This chain connects TRBV29-1 to TRBJ2-7, with D perhaps TRBD1 (5 bases). Trimming pared 0 bases from V and 7 bases from J, leaving 13 bases between. This CDR3 contains 13 residues. Germline loops: CDR1 SQVTM, CDR2 ANQGSEA.

The chain couples TRBV7-9 to TRBJ2-6, with D maybe TRBD1 (6 bases). The germline V and J ends were trimmed by 7 bases and 0 bases, with 13 bases remaining between them. From germline, CDR1 is SEHNR and CDR2 FQNEAQ (reference sequence). This CDR3 region has 16 residues. The CDR3 loop reads CASTQWGRSGANVLTF. The CDR3 DNA follows: TGTGCCAGCACCCAATGGGGGCGCTCTGGGGCCAACGTCCTGACTTTC.

The CDR3 is CASSPRGHMNTEAFF. The CDR3 nucleotides are TGTGCCAGCAGTCCCAGGGGTCACATGAACACTGAAGCTTTCTTT. The rearrangement uses TRBV27 and TRBJ1-1, with D perhaps TRBD1 (6 bases). Deletions cut 5 bases from V and 0 bases from J, with 13 bases between. CDR1 and CDR2 (germline): MNHEY, SMNVEV (reference sequence). The CDR3 has 15 residues.

The V gene is TRBV19, the J gene TRBJ2-2; the match to TRBD1 covers 8 bases. This CDR3 is built from 15 residues. With V trimmed by 7 bases and J by 1 base, 5 bases remained unmatched. Germline V CDR1 and CDR2: LNHDA, SQIVND (reference sequence). CDR3: CASTGGTGNTGELFF. The CDR3 nucleotides are TGTGCCAGTACAGGGGGGACAGGGAACACCGGGGAGCTGTTTTTT.